The rows below give T cell receptor beta chains drawn from one sample of a study of HIV-infected patients and healthy controls. TCRdb redid the calling of the 5' RACE reads with MiXCR, one entry per CDR3 protein. Here the sample spans 15,000 or so distinct CDR3 sequences, approximately 7% being singletons. Sequenced input: blood. These receptors all come from an adult in good health. CDR3s include the opening cysteine and the closing phenylalanine or tryptophan. Fields, in order: J gene, clone size, D gene, V gene, CDR3 protein, CDR3 DNA. The D gene is left open where the match is weak. The listing skips clone size in some rows; elsewhere it reads once, few, many or a size class.

>TRBJ2-7|many|TRBD2|TRBV19
CASNPGTSGRWTYF
TGTGCCAGTAATCCCGGGACTAGCGGGAGATGGACGTACTTC
>TRBJ2-7|many|NA|TRBV7-9
CASSPGPEEGYEQYF
TGTGCCAGCAGCCCGGGACCCGAGGAAGGTTACGAGCAGTACTTC
>TRBJ2-1|many|TRBD2|TRBV19
CASSAGRAREQFF
TGTGCCAGTTCCGCGGGGAGGGCGAGGGAGCAGTTCTTC
>TRBJ1-1|many|NA|TRBV16
CASSPLSGTEAFF
TGTGCCAGCAGCCCCCTCTCAGGGACTGAAGCTTTCTTT
>TRBJ2-5|medium-sized|NA|TRBV7-2
CASSLVGLGIPETQYF
TGTGCCAGCAGCTTAGTGGGACTGGGTATCCCCGAGACCCAGTACTTC
>TRBJ2-7|NA|NA|TRBV5-4
CASSLGGTAYEQYF
TGTGCCAGCAGCTTGGGGGGCACGGCCTACGAGCAGTACTTC
>TRBJ2-5|many|NA|TRBV12-3/TRBV12-4
CASSSRGGQETQYF
TGTGCCAGCAGTTCGAGAGGGGGGCAAGAGACCCAGTACTTC
>TRBJ2-7|NA|NA|TRBV10-3
CAIMGEVDYEQYF
TGTGCCATCATGGGGGAAGTTGACTACGAGCAGTACTTC
>TRBJ2-3|medium-sized|TRBD2|TRBV7-8
CASRPRGWGTDTQYF
TGTGCCAGCAGACCGCGGGGGTGGGGCACAGATACGCAGTATTTT
>TRBJ1-1|many|NA|TRBV7-9
CASSLGQMNTEAFF
TGTGCCAGCAGCTTAGGGCAGATGAACACTGAAGCTTTCTTT
>TRBJ1-4|medium-sized|TRBD1|TRBV9
CASSLDRGLGEKLFF
TGTGCCAGCAGCCTAGACAGGGGGCTTGGAGAAAAACTGTTTTTT
>TRBJ2-5|many|TRBD1|TRBV12-3/TRBV12-4
CASSAGQGQETQYF
TGTGCCAGCAGTGCGGGACAGGGCCAAGAGACCCAGTACTTC
>TRBJ2-1|medium-sized|NA|TRBV16
CASQGGFYNEQFF
TGTGCCAGCCAGGGTGGGTTCTACAATGAGCAGTTCTTC
>TRBJ2-7|NA|NA|TRBV6-1
CASRTGGSSYEQYF
TGTGCCAGCAGGACGGGGGGCTCCTCCTACGAGCAGTACTTC
>TRBJ1-1|many|NA|TRBV12-3/TRBV12-4
CASSSHGTSEAFF
TGTGCCAGCAGTTCCCATGGGACGTCGGAAGCTTTCTTT
>TRBJ1-5|many|NA|TRBV20-1
CSAPGVLQPQHF
TGCAGTGCCCCAGGGGTTCTACAGCCCCAGCATTTT
>TRBJ1-5|many|NA|TRBV6-1
CASSEFANRLGQPQHF
TGTGCCAGCAGTGAATTCGCAAACAGGCTGGGTCAGCCCCAGCATTTT
>TRBJ2-1|NA|TRBD2|TRBV20-1
CSAKGRQTSGPGNEQFF
TGCAGTGCTAAGGGGAGACAGACTAGCGGGCCGGGGAATGAGCAGTTCTTC
>TRBJ1-1|NA|NA|TRBV19
CATRDPNTEAFF
TGTGCCACCCGGGATCCGAACACTGAAGCTTTCTTT
>TRBJ2-7|NA|TRBD2|TRBV6-2/TRBV6-3
CASRRTSDHEQYF
TGTGCCAGCAGGAGGACTAGCGACCACGAGCAGTACTTC
>TRBJ2-1|many|NA|TRBV7-3
CASQADSVNEQFF
TGTGCCAGCCAAGCGGATTCGGTCAATGAGCAGTTCTTC
>TRBJ2-7|many|NA|TRBV29-1
CSVLLDSYEQYF
TGCAGCGTCTTGCTAGACAGCTACGAGCAGTACTTC
>TRBJ2-3|medium-sized|NA|TRBV4-2
CASSQAVTGARTDTQYF
TGTGCCAGCAGCCAAGCCGTGACTGGCGCCAGGACAGATACGCAGTATTTT
>TRBJ2-1|many|TRBD2|TRBV4-3
CASGPSGAYNEQFF
TGCGCCAGCGGTCCTAGCGGGGCCTACAATGAGCAGTTCTTC
>TRBJ1-1|few|NA|TRBV10-3
CAISPDIPLGEAFF
TGTGCCATCAGTCCTGACATTCCGTTGGGTGAAGCTTTCTTT
>TRBJ2-5|many|NA|TRBV5-6
CASSFGQGQETQYF
TGTGCCAGCAGCTTCGGCCAGGGACAAGAGACCCAGTACTTC
>TRBJ1-1|medium-sized|TRBD1|TRBV5-6
CASSLAGQGNAFF
TGTGCCAGCAGCTTAGCCGGACAGGGCAACGCTTTCTTT